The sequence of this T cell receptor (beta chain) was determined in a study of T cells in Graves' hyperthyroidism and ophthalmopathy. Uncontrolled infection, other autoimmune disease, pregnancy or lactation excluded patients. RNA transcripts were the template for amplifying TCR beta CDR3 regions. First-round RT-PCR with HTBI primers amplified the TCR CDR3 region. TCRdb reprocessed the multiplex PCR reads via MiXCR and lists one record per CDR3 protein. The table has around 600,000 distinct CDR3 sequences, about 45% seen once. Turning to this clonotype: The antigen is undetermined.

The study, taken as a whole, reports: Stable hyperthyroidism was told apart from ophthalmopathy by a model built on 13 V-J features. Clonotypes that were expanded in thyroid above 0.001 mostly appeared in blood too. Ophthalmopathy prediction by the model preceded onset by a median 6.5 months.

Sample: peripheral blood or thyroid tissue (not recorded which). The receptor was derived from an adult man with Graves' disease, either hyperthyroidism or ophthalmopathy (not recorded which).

CDR3 in amino acids: CAAGSNTEAFF. The CDR3 DNA is TGTGCCGCAGGTTCCAACACTGAAGCTTTCTTT. The rearrangement uses TRBV6-5 and TRBJ1-1; D call uncertain. This CDR3 contains 11 residues. Between the trimmed V and J ends, which lost 11 bases and 2 bases, there was a span of 9 bases. Germline loops: CDR1 MNHEY, CDR2 SVGAGI.